This T cell receptor beta chain appears in the sequencing data of a study of shared clonotypes between healthy human individuals. Assay: immunoSEQ multiplex PCR; the TCRdb copy retains only in-frame clones and omits some. This table holds 2 million to 2.5 million clones, over 85% found once. Germline CDR1 and CDR2: SGHRS and YFSETQ. The CDR3 is 14 amino acids. The V end was cut by 4 bases, the J end by 5 bases, with 12 bases between. Sequenced material: naive CD4+ T cells from PBMCs. Subset denoted: CD45RA+ positively selected. This sequence originates from a man younger than 35 in good health. Some clones in this sample may be carry-over from other donors' samples. V gene TRBV5-1 combines with J gene TRBJ1-4; perhaps TRBD1 as D (6 bases). CDR3 DNA: TGCGCCAGCAGCCTTGGACAGAAGAATGAAAAACTGTTTTTT. This sequence encodes CASSLGQKNEKLFF.